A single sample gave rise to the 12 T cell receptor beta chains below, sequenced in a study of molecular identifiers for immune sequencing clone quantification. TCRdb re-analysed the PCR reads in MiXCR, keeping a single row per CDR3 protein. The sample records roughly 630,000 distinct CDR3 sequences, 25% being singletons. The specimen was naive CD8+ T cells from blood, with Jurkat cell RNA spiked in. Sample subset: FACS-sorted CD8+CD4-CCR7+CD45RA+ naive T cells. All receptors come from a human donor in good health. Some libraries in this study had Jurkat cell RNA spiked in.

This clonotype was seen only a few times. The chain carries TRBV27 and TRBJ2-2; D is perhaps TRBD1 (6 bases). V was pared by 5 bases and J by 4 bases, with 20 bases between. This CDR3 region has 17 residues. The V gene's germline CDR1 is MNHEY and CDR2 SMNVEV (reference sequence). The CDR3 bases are TGTGCCAGCAGTCCACAGACCTTGGGGGCGACCACCGGGGAGCTGTTTTTT. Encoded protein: CASSPQTLGATTGELFF.

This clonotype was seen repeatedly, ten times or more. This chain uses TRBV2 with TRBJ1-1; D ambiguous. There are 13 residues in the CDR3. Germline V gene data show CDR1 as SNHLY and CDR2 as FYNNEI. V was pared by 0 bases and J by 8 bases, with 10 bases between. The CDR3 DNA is TGTGCCAGCAGTGAAGCGCTCCAAGGAGAAGCTTTCTTT. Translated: CASSEALQGEAFF. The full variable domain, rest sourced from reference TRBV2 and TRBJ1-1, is EPEVTQTPSHQVTQMGQEVILRCVPISNHLYFYWYRQILGQKVEFLVSFYNNEISEKSEIFDDQFSVERPDGSNFTLKIRSTKLEDSAMYFCASSEALQGEAFFGQGTRLTVV.

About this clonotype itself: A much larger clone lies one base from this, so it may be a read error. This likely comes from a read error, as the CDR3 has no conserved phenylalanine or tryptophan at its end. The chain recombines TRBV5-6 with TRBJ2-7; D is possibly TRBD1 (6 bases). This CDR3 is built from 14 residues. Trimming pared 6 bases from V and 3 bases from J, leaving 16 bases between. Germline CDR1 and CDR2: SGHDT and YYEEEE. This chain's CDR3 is CASTRRQAVYEQYL. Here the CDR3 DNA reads TGTGCCAGCACCCGAAGACAGGCCGTCTACGAGCAGTACCTC.

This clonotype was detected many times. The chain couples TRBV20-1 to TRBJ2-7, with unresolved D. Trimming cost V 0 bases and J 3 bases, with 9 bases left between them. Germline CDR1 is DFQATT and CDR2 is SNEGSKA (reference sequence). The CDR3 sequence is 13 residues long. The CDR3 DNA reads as TGCAGTGCTAGAGAGGTTTTGAGCTACGAGCAGTACTTC. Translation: CSAREVLSYEQYF.

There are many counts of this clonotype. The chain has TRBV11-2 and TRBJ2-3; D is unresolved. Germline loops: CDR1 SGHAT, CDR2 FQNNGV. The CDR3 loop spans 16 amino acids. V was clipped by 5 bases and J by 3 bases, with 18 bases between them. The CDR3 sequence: CASSPPLVGWTDTQYF. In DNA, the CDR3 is TGTGCCAGCAGCCCCCCCTTAGTGGGGTGGACAGATACGCAGTATTTT. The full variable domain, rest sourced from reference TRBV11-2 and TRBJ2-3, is EAGVAQSPRYKIIEKRQSVAFWCNPISGHATLYWYQQILGQGPKLLIQFQNNGVVDDSQLPKDRFSAERLKGVDSTLKIQPAKLEDSAVYLCASSPPLVGWTDTQYFGPGTRLTVL.

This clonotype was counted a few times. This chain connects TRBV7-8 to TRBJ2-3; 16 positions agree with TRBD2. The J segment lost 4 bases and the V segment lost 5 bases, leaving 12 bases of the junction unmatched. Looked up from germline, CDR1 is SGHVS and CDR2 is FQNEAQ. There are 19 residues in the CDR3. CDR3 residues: CASSPGTSGGASGADTQYF. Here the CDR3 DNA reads TGTGCCAGCAGCCCGGGGACTAGCGGGGGGGCCTCGGGCGCAGATACGCAGTATTTT.

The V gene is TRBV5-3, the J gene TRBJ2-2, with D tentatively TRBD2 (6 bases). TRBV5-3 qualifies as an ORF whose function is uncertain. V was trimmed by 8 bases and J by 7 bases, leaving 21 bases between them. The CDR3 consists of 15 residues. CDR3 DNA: TGTGCCAGCAGCGAGGGACTGGGGTTGGGCGGGGAGCTGTTTTTT. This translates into CASSEGLGLGGELFF.

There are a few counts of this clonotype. The CDR3 DNA is TGTGCCAGCAGCCCCTATCATGGAGGGATGGACTATGGCTACACCTTC. It yields the protein CASSPYHGGMDYGYTF. V is TRBV7-9 and J is TRBJ1-2; D is unresolved. Between the trimmed V and J ends, which lost 5 bases and 3 bases, there was a span of 19 bases. The CDR3 is 16 amino acids. CDR1 and CDR2 from the germline V gene are SEHNR and FQNEAQ (reference sequence).

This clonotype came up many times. DNA of the CDR3: TGTGCCAGCAGCCAAGAGGGGGAATATAACTATGGCTACACCTTC. Its translation is CASSQEGEYNYGYTF. J is TRBJ1-2 and V is TRBV3-1; tentatively, D is TRBD1 (5 bases). The V gene lost 0 bases and the J gene lost 1 base, with 9 bases spanning the gap. This CDR3 has 15 amino acids. Germline CDR1 and CDR2: LGHDT and YNNKEL (reference sequence).

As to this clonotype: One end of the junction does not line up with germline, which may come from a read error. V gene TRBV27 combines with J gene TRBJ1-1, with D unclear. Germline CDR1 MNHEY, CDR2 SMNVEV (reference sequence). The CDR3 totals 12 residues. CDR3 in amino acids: CASNLSGTEAFF. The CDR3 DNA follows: TGTGCCAGCAATTTATCTGGCACTGAAGCTTTCTTT.

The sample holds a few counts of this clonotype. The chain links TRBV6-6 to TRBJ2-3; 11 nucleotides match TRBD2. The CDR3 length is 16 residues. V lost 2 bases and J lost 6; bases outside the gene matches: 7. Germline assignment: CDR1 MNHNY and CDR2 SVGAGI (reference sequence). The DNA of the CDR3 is TGTGCCAGCAGTTACGCCATAGCGGGGGGGCGTGATACGCAGTATTTT. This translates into CASSYAIAGGRDTQYF.

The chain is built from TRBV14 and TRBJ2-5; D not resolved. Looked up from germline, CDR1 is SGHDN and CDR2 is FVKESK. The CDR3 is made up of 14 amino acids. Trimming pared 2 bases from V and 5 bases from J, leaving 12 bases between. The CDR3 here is CASSQYKRAETQYF. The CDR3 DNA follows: TGTGCCAGCAGCCAATATAAGAGAGCGGAGACCCAGTACTTC.